Listed below are T cell receptor beta chains from one sample, sequenced in a study of CD8+ T cells in alopecia areata. Measured with immunoSEQ multiplex PCR; TCRdb has only the in-frame clones, and not every one. This repertoire shows 120,000 to 150,000 clones, about three fifths found once; its top ten account for 35% to 40%. Sequencing used CD8+ T cells sorted from blood. The receptors were sampled from a human donor in good health. Each CDR3 is given with its conserved first and last residue. Fields, in order: J gene, D gene, clone size, V gene, CDR3 DNA, CDR3 protein. D genes are given only for firm matches. The size of a clone is reported for some rows only, either as once, few or many, or as a class for expanded clones.

J: TRBJ2-7
D: TRBD1
size: .
V: TRBV29-1
DNA: TGCAGCGTTCCTGCGTGGACAGGGGGTAACTCCTACGAGCAGTACTTC
CDR3: CSVPAWTGGNSYEQYF

J: TRBJ2-5
D: .
size: .
V: TRBV20-1
DNA: TGCAGTGCTAGGTGGGGGGACCAGTACTTC
CDR3: CSARWGDQYF

J: TRBJ2-1
D: TRBD2
size: .
V: TRBV5-1
DNA: TGCGCCAGCAGCACCCGGACTAGCGGGATAGGGAATGAGCAGTTCTTC
CDR3: CASSTRTSGIGNEQFF

J: TRBJ1-3
D: .
size: few
V: TRBV7-9
DNA: TGTGCCAGCAGCACCTATACGAGTTCGACGCTGGGAAACACCATATATTTT
CDR3: CASSTYTSSTLGNTIYF

J: TRBJ2-2
D: .
size: .
V: TRBV5-1
DNA: TGCGCCAGCAGCTGGGGCACCGGGGAGCTGTTTTTT
CDR3: CASSWGTGELFF

J: TRBJ1-4
D: .
size: .
V: TRBV2
DNA: TGTGCCAGCAGTGGTGAAAAACTGTTTTTT
CDR3: CASSGEKLFF

J: TRBJ2-5
D: .
size: .
V: TRBV2
DNA: TGTGCCAGCAGAAGACAAGATCTCCAAGAGACCCAGTACTTC
CDR3: CASRRQDLQETQYF

J: TRBJ2-1
D: TRBD2
size: once
V: TRBV29-1
DNA: TGCAGCGTGAGGACTAGCGGATACAATGAGCAGTTCTTC
CDR3: CSVRTSGYNEQFF

J: TRBJ2-1
D: .
size: .
V: TRBV25-1
DNA: TGTGCCAGCAGTGACAGGGGTAGCTCCTACAATGAGCAGTTCTTC
CDR3: CASSDRGSSYNEQFF

J: TRBJ2-7
D: TRBD2
size: once
V: TRBV30
DNA: TGTGCCAGTTCTAGCGGGCAGACCTACGAGCAGTACTTC
CDR3: CASSSGQTYEQYF

J: TRBJ2-2
D: TRBD1
size: .
V: TRBV7-9
DNA: TGTGCCAGCAGCTTCGACAGGGTTTTTGCCGGGGAGCTGTTTTTT
CDR3: CASSFDRVFAGELFF

J: TRBJ2-7
D: TRBD2
size: .
V: TRBV27
DNA: TGTGCCAGCAGGATCGCGACTAGCGGAGGCTACGAGCAGTACTTC
CDR3: CASRIATSGGYEQYF

J: TRBJ1-1
D: .
size: .
V: TRBV13
DNA: TGTGCCAGCAGTCAAAGAGGGGGTACTGAAGCTTTCTTT
CDR3: CASSQRGGTEAFF

J: TRBJ2-1
D: .
size: .
V: TRBV27
DNA: TGTGCCAGCAGTGACGGCAGCACCTACAATGAGCAGTTCTTC
CDR3: CASSDGSTYNEQFF

J: TRBJ2-2
D: .
size: .
V: TRBV11-2
DNA: TGTGCCAGCAGCTTATGGGTCGGGGAGCTGTTTTTT
CDR3: CASSLWVGELFF

J: TRBJ2-7
D: .
size: few
V: TRBV11-2
DNA: TGTGCCAGCAGCTTAGCCGCCTTCGAGCAGTACTTC
CDR3: CASSLAAFEQYF

J: TRBJ2-7
D: TRBD1
size: .
V: TRBV5-1
DNA: TGCGCCAGCAGCCAGTGGACAGGGGGGTACGAGCAGTACTTC
CDR3: CASSQWTGGYEQYF

J: TRBJ2-4
D: .
size: few
V: TRBV2
DNA: TGTGCCAGCAGAGGAACCCTCGGGGCCAAAAACATTCAGTACTTC
CDR3: CASRGTLGAKNIQYF

J: TRBJ1-2
D: .
size: .
V: TRBV28
DNA: TGTGCCAGCAGTCCGTATGACAAAGGGATCGCAGGCTACACCTTC
CDR3: CASSPYDKGIAGYTF

J: TRBJ2-1
D: TRBD2
size: few
V: TRBV4-1
DNA: TGCGCCAGCAGCCTGACTAGCGGATCCTACAATGAGCAGTTCTTC
CDR3: CASSLTSGSYNEQFF

J: TRBJ2-1
D: TRBD2
size: few
V: TRBV7-9
DNA: TGTGCCAGCAGCACGTTAGCGGGAGAAGATTACAATGAGCAGTTCTTC
CDR3: CASSTLAGEDYNEQFF

J: TRBJ2-5
D: .
size: few
V: TRBV5-1
DNA: TGCGCCAGCAGCTCTAACGGTGGGGCCCAAGAGACCCAGTACTTC
CDR3: CASSSNGGAQETQYF

J: TRBJ1-1
D: .
size: .
V: TRBV20-1
DNA: TGCAGTGCTCCAACTCCGATTGGAGCTTTCTTT
CDR3: CSAPTPIGAFF

J: TRBJ1-2
D: .
size: .
V: TRBV6-5
DNA: TGTGCCAGCAGTCCCGGGGGGATGTATGGCTACACCTTC
CDR3: CASSPGGMYGYTF

J: TRBJ2-7
D: .
size: .
V: TRBV5-6
DNA: TGTGCCAGCCAGGGGGGCTACGAGCAGTACTTC
CDR3: CASQGGYEQYF

J: TRBJ2-5
D: TRBD1
size: .
V: TRBV5-1
DNA: TGCGCCAGCAGAGGACGACAGGGGATGAGTCAAGAGACCCAGTACTTC
CDR3: CASRGRQGMSQETQYF

J: TRBJ1-5
D: .
size: .
V: TRBV5-1
DNA: TGCGCCAGCAGCACCGTGGGTGGGATGGCCCAGCATTTT
CDR3: CASSTVGGMAQHF

J: TRBJ2-7
D: .
size: .
V: TRBV6-1
DNA: TGTGCCAGCAGTGAAGACGAGCAGTACTTC
CDR3: CASSEDEQYF

J: TRBJ2-7
D: .
size: .
V: TRBV5-1
DNA: TGCGCCAGCAGCTGGGGCGGGACCTCCTACGAGCAGTACTTC
CDR3: CASSWGGTSYEQYF

J: TRBJ2-2
D: TRBD2
size: .
V: TRBV5-1
DNA: TGCGCCAGCAGCTTGGGAGTTGGACTAGATCTCGCCGGGGAGCTGTTTTTT
CDR3: CASSLGVGLDLAGELFF

J: TRBJ2-3
D: TRBD2
size: .
V: TRBV9
DNA: TGTGCCAGCAGCGAGGGGACTAGCGCTACAGATACGCAGTATTTT
CDR3: CASSEGTSATDTQYF

J: TRBJ2-3
D: .
size: .
V: TRBV6-5
DNA: TGTGCCAGCAGTTACTCTAGTTCTTTCACAGATACGCAGTATTTT
CDR3: CASSYSSSFTDTQYF

J: TRBJ2-2
D: .
size: once
V: TRBV25-1
DNA: TGTGCCAGCAGTGTGTTAACGGGATTGAACACCGGGGAGCTGTTTTTT
CDR3: CASSVLTGLNTGELFF

J: TRBJ2-1
D: .
size: .
V: TRBV9
DNA: TGTGCCAGCAGCGTAACCAATGAGCAGTTCTTC
CDR3: CASSVTNEQFF

J: TRBJ1-2
D: .
size: .
V: TRBV25-1
DNA: TGTGCCAGTGGGGACGGGTACTATGGCTACACCTTC
CDR3: CASGDGYYGYTF

J: TRBJ1-1
D: TRBD1
size: .
V: TRBV6-5
DNA: TGTGCCAGCAGTCGTGACAGGGGACAGAACACTGAAGCTTTCTTT
CDR3: CASSRDRGQNTEAFF

J: TRBJ2-2
D: TRBD1
size: .
V: TRBV9
DNA: TGTGCCAGCAGCGCGAGGGGGCAGAACACCGGGGAGCTGTTTTTT
CDR3: CASSARGQNTGELFF

J: TRBJ2-1
D: .
size: few
V: TRBV7-2
DNA: TGTGCCAGCAGCGTCGGGGCCACTGAGCAGTTCTTC
CDR3: CASSVGATEQFF

J: TRBJ2-7
D: TRBD1
size: .
V: TRBV27
DNA: TGTGCCAGCAGTTTATCAGGACAGGGTAGGGACGAGCAGTACTTC
CDR3: CASSLSGQGRDEQYF

J: TRBJ2-7
D: .
size: .
V: TRBV4-1
DNA: TGCGCCAGCAGCCAAGTGAGGCAGATCTACGAGCAGTACTTC
CDR3: CASSQVRQIYEQYF

J: TRBJ2-2
D: .
size: once
V: TRBV19
DNA: TGTGCCAGTAGTAGGGGAGCCGGGGAGCTGTTTTTT
CDR3: CASSRGAGELFF

J: TRBJ1-2
D: TRBD1
size: .
V: TRBV2
DNA: TGTGCCAGCAGTGAACCCGGGACAGGGGGCGCATATGGCTACACCTTC
CDR3: CASSEPGTGGAYGYTF

J: TRBJ2-1
D: .
size: .
V: TRBV13
DNA: TGTGCCAGCAGCTCCTTAGGACGGGACAATGAGCAGTTCTTC
CDR3: CASSSLGRDNEQFF

J: TRBJ2-1
D: TRBD1
size: .
V: TRBV27
DNA: TGTGCCAGCAGTTCGACGGGACAGTTCTCTTTCTTC
CDR3: CASSSTGQFSFF